This T cell receptor (beta chain) emerged from a study of blood T cell repertoires in COVID-19. The wider study: Samples representing acute and convalescent COVID-19 were sourced from the United States, Italy and Spain. The analysed material was cDNA or gDNA that came from T cells, B-cell-depleted T cells, or PBMCs.

Unmatched junction bases numbered 4, after V lost 2 bases and J lost 5 bases. The CDR3 loop spans 14 amino acids. The germline CDR1 and CDR2 sequences are MDHEN and SYDVKM. Only in-frame clones appear in the TCRdb table, and some are missing; sequencing was by immunoSEQ multiplex PCR. There are approximately 30,000 clones in the sample; 85% occur only once, and roughly 15% lies in the top ten. The source is a human donor with acute or convalescent COVID-19. The donor label of this sample is uncertain. The gene calls are TRBV28 and TRBJ1-2; 8 bases line up with TRBD1. Sequencing used peripheral blood. CDR3: CASSLGGQDYGYTF. CDR3 DNA sequence: TGTGCCAGCAGTTTAGGGGGACAGGATTATGGCTACACCTTC.